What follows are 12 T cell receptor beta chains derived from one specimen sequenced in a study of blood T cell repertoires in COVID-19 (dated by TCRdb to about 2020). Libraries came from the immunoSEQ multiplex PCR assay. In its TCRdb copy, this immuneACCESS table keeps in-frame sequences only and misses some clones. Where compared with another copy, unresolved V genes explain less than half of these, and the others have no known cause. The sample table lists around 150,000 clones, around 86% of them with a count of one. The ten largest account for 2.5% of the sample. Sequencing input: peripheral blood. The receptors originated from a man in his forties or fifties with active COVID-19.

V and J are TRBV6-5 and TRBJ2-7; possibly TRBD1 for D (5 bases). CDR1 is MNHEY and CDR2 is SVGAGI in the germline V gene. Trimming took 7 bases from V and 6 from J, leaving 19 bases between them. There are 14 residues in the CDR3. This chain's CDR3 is CASIAGGQGGEQYF. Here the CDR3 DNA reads TGTGCCAGCATCGCTGGTGGGCAGGGCGGCGAGCAGTACTTC.

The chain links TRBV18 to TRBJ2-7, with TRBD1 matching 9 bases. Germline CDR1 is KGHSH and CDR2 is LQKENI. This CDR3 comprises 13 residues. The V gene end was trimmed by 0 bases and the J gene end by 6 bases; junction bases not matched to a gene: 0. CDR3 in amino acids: CASSPPGQGEQYF. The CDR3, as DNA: TGTGCCAGCTCACCACCGGGACAGGGCGAGCAGTACTTC.

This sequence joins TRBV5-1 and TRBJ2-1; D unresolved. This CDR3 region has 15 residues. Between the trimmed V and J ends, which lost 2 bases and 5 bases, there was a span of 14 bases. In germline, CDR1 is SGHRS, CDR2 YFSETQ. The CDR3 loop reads CASSLGVTGDNEQFF. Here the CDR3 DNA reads TGCGCCAGCAGCTTAGGAGTAACTGGTGACAATGAGCAGTTCTTC.

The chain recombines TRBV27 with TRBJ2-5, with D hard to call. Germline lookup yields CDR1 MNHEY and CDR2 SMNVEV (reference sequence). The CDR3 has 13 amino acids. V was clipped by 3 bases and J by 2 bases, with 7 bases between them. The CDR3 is CASSFVEQETQYF. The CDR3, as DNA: TGTGCCAGCAGTTTCGTGGAGCAAGAGACCCAGTACTTC.

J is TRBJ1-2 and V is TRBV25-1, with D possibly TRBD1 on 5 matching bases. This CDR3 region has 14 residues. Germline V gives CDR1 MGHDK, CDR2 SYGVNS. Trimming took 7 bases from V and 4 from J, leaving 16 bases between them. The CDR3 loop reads CASTNGGWGYGYTF. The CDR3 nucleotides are TGTGCCAGCACCAATGGGGGGTGGGGCTATGGCTACACCTTC.

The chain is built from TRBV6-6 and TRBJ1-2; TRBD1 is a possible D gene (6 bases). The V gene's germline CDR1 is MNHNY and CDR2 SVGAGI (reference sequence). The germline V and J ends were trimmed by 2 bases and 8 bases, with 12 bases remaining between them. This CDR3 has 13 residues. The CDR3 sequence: CASSYQGLEGYTF. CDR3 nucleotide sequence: TGTGCCAGCAGTTACCAGGGGTTAGAAGGCTACACCTTC.

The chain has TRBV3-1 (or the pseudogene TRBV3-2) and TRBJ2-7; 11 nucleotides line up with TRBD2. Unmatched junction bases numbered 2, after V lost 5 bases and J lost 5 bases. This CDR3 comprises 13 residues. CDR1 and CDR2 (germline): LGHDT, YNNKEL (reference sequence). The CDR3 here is CASSFSGGDEQYF. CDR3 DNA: TGTGCCAGCAGCTTTAGCGGGGGGGACGAGCAGTACTTC.

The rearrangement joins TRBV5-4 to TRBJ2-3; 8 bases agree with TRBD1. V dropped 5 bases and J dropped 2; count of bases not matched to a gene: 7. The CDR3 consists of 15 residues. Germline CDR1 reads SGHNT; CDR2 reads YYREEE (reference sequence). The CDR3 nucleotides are TGTGCCAGCAGTCGGGACAGGCATTACACAGATACGCAGTATTTT. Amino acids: CASSRDRHYTDTQYF.

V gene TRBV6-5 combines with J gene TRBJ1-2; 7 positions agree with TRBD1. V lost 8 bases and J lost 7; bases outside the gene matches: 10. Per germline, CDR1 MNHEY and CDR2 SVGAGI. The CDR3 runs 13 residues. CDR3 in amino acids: CASGEKGASGYTF. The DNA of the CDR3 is TGTGCCAGCGGGGAAAAGGGGGCAAGTGGCTACACCTTC.

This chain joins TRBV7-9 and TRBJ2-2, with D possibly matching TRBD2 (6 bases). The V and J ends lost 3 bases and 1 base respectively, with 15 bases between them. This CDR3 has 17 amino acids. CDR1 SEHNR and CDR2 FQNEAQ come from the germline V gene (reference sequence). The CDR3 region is CASSFARDSLNTGELFF. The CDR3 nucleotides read TGTGCCAGCAGCTTTGCCCGGGACTCGTTGAACACCGGGGAGCTGTTTTTT.

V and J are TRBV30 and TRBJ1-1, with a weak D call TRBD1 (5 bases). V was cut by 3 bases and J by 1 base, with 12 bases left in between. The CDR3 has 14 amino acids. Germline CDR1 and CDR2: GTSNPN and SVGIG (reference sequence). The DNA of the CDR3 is TGTGCCTGGAGCGGGGGACTAGCGAACACTGAAGCTTTCTTT. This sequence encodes CAWSGGLANTEAFF.

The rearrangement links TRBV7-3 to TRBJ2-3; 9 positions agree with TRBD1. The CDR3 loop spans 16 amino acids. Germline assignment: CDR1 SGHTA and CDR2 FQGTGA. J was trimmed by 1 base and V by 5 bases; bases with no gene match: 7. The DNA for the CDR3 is TGTGCCAGCAGCCTGAACAGGGGGCTTGGCACAGATACGCAGTATTTT. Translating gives CASSLNRGLGTDTQYF. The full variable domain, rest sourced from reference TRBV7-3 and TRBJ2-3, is GAGVSQTPSNKVTEKGKYVELRCDPISGHTALYWYRQSLGQGPEFLIYFQGTGAADDSGLPNDRFFAVRPEGSVSTLKIQRTERGDSAVYLCASSLNRGLGTDTQYFGPGTRLTVL.